This T cell receptor beta chain was obtained from a study of patients and donors after allogeneic stem cell transplantation. This CDR3 spans 16 amino acids. Germline lookup yields CDR1 LGHNA and CDR2 YSLEER. V shed 8 bases and J 6 bases; nucleotides not matched to a gene: 11. TCRdb ran MiXCR on the RT-PCR reads and lists one entry per CDR3 protein. The sample holds about a million distinct CDR3 sequences, more than 15% seen once. The sample comprised blood, either unsorted or a sorted T cell fraction (not recorded which). This clonotype was sampled from a human donor who was either an allogeneic HSCT recipient or a stem cell or donor lymphocyte infusion donor (not recorded which). It is not recorded whose cells these are; they may come from a transplant donor. This chain links TRBV4-3 with TRBJ2-1; 12 positions match TRBD2. The CDR3 bases are TGCGCCAGCTCAGAGGGGCGACTAGCGGGGGCCAATGAGCAGTTCTTC. This sequence encodes CASSEGRLAGANEQFF.